A selection of T cell receptor beta chains follows, all from one sample in a study of shared clonotypes between healthy human individuals. Method: immunoSEQ multiplex PCR; TCRdb's copy keeps in-frame clones and lacks some. The table includes approximately 350,000 clones, about 96% detected once. Sequenced: memory CD8+ T cells sorted from blood. The receptors here all came from a man aged 25 to 40 in good health. CDR3s include the opening cysteine and the closing phenylalanine or tryptophan. A D gene is named only where the DNA matches it firmly. Rows may omit the clone size; those that give it use once, few, many or a size class.

j_call,d_call,clone_size,cdr3_length,v_call,cdr3_aa,cdr3_nt
TRBJ1-3,-,-,14,TRBV10-3,CAIKMTGAGNTIYF,TGTGCCATCAAGATGACAGGAGCTGGAAACACCATATATTTT
TRBJ2-3,TRBD1,-,14,TRBV7-9,CASSSGQGTDTQYF,TGTGCCAGCAGCTCCGGACAGGGCACAGATACGCAGTATTTT
TRBJ1-6,-,-,15,TRBV5-1,CASSGKGSYNSPLHF,TGCGCCAGCAGCGGAAAAGGGTCCTATAATTCACCCCTCCACTTT
TRBJ2-1,-,-,14,TRBV19,CASRRESSYNEQFF,TGTGCCAGTAGGAGGGAGAGCTCCTACAATGAGCAGTTCTTC
TRBJ1-2,-,-,14,TRBV7-2,CASSLGGGAYGYTF,TGTGCCAGCAGCTTAGGGGGTGGGGCCTATGGCTACACCTTC
TRBJ1-5,-,-,14,TRBV25-1,CASSEYNGNQPQHF,TGTGCCAGCAGTGAATATAACGGAAATCAGCCCCAGCATTTT
TRBJ2-7,-,-,14,TRBV19,CASSIGLRVGEQYF,TGTGCCAGTAGTATTGGCCTCAGGGTGGGGGAGCAGTACTTC
TRBJ2-6,TRBD1,-,18,TRBV4-1,CASSRAWTGISGANVLTF,TGCGCCAGCAGCAGAGCCTGGACAGGGATCTCTGGGGCCAACGTCCTGACTTTC
TRBJ1-4,TRBD1,-,14,TRBV27,CASKEGARNEKLFF,TGTGCCAGCAAGGAGGGGGCCCGTAATGAAAAACTGTTTTTT
TRBJ1-2,-,once,12,TRBV28,CASSQAGYGYTF,TGTGCCAGCAGCCAGGCAGGGTATGGCTACACCTTC
TRBJ2-1,TRBD1,-,16,TRBV11-2,CASSQPRTGRLGKQFF,TGTGCCAGCAGCCAACCTCGGACAGGGAGGCTGGGAAAGCAGTTCTTC
TRBJ1-1,TRBD1,-,16,TRBV5-1,CASRLRGDRENTEAFF,TGCGCCAGCAGGCTTAGAGGGGACAGGGAGAACACTGAAGCTTTCTTT
TRBJ2-1,TRBD2,once,15,TRBV7-2,CASSLGGDYINEQFF,TGTGCCAGCAGCTTAGGCGGGGACTATATTAATGAGCAGTTCTTC
TRBJ1-5,-,-,14,TRBV19,CASSKAAGYQPQHF,TGTGCCAGTAGTAAGGCAGCCGGTTATCAGCCCCAGCATTTT
TRBJ2-7,-,-,15,TRBV10-3,CAISDPGGSSYEQYF,TGTGCCATCAGTGACCCCGGCGGGTCCTCCTACGAGCAGTACTTC
TRBJ1-1,-,-,12,TRBV5-1,CASSLDNTEAFF,TGCGCCAGCAGCTTGGACAACACTGAAGCTTTCTTT
TRBJ2-1,-,-,15,TRBV6-6,CASSYRETLGNEQFF,TGTGCCAGCAGTTACAGGGAGACTCTGGGCAATGAGCAGTTCTTC
TRBJ1-4,-,-,13,TRBV6-1,CASTKFPNEKLFF,TGTGCCAGCACGAAGTTTCCTAATGAAAAACTGTTTTTT
TRBJ2-1,TRBD2,-,16,TRBV5-1,CASSFRLAGPYNEQFF,TGCGCCAGCAGCTTTCGTCTAGCGGGACCTTACAATGAGCAGTTCTTC
TRBJ1-2,-,once,13,TRBV15,CATSTDPSYGYTF,TGTGCCACCAGCACGGACCCTTCCTATGGCTACACCTTC
TRBJ2-5,-,-,13,TRBV5-6,CASSLRLVETQYF,TGTGCCAGCAGCTTGCGCCTAGTCGAGACCCAGTACTTC
TRBJ2-1,TRBD2,-,16,TRBV2,CASSEGASGYYNEQFF,TGTGCCAGCAGTGAAGGGGCTAGCGGCTACTACAATGAGCAGTTCTTC
TRBJ1-5,-,-,16,TRBV19,CATKGQVVGDNQPQHF,TGTGCCACGAAGGGGCAGGTTGTTGGGGACAATCAGCCCCAGCATTTT
TRBJ2-1,TRBD1,-,15,TRBV2,CASSMDRAPYNEQFF,TGTGCCAGCTCGATGGACAGGGCCCCCTACAATGAGCAGTTCTTC
TRBJ2-6,-,-,13,TRBV19,CATGQSGANVLTF,TGTGCCACCGGACAGTCTGGGGCCAACGTCCTGACTTTC
TRBJ2-7,-,-,13,TRBV7-8,CASSLGGLHEQYF,TGTGCCAGCAGCTTAGGGGGGCTCCACGAGCAGTACTTC
TRBJ1-4,-,-,12,TRBV28,CASREPNEKLFF,TGTGCCAGCAGGGAGCCCAATGAAAAACTGTTTTTT
TRBJ1-5,TRBD1,-,14,TRBV30,CAWSTGADNQPQHF,TGTGCCTGGAGTACAGGGGCCGATAATCAGCCCCAGCATTTT
TRBJ2-7,TRBD2,once,15,TRBV6-6,CASSYASGGYYEQYF,TGTGCCAGCAGTTACGCTAGCGGGGGATATTACGAGCAGTACTTC
TRBJ2-5,-,-,15,TRBV7-8,CASSPGVGYQETQYF,TGTGCCAGCAGTCCAGGGGTTGGGTACCAAGAGACCCAGTACTTC
TRBJ2-7,TRBD1,-,13,TRBV5-4,CASSQRTGYEQYF,TGTGCCAGCAGCCAACGGACAGGATACGAGCAGTACTTC
TRBJ1-5,-,-,15,TRBV2,CASSEPGLLNQPQHF,TGTGCCAGCAGTGAACCAGGGTTGTTAAATCAGCCCCAGCATTTT
TRBJ2-5,-,-,13,TRBV7-8,CASRRQYQETQYF,TGTGCCAGCAGGCGACAGTACCAAGAGACCCAGTACTTC
TRBJ2-5,TRBD2,-,19,TRBV12-5,CASGSSRSRGLGFQETQYF,TGTGCTAGTGGTTCCAGCAGATCCCGGGGACTAGGATTTCAAGAGACCCAGTACTTC
TRBJ2-7,TRBD2,-,15,TRBV6-5,CASSYDGRPSYEQYF,TGTGCCAGCAGTTACGACGGGAGGCCCTCCTACGAGCAGTACTTC
TRBJ2-4,-,once,18,TRBV28,CASSLSGRGYLAKNIQYF,TGTGCCAGCAGTTTATCTGGGAGGGGGTACCTAGCCAAAAACATTCAGTACTTC
TRBJ2-3,-,-,14,TRBV6-1,CASRWRGRTDTQYF,TGTGCCAGCCGGTGGAGAGGAAGGACAGATACGCAGTATTTT
TRBJ2-5,TRBD2,-,17,TRBV9,CASSAPGRDYPQETQYF,TGTGCCAGCAGCGCCCCGGGCCGGGACTACCCTCAAGAGACCCAGTACTTC
TRBJ2-7,-,once,16,TRBV7-9,CASSLFSEDRAYEQYF,TGTGCCAGCAGCTTATTTTCTGAGGACAGAGCCTACGAGCAGTACTTC
TRBJ1-1,TRBD1,-,16,TRBV29-1,CSVERLNDRAHTEAFF,TGCAGCGTTGAAAGGCTGAATGACAGGGCTCACACTGAAGCTTTCTTT
TRBJ1-3,-,-,15,TRBV10-3,CAISESWGGGNTIYF,TGTGCCATCAGTGAGTCTTGGGGAGGCGGAAACACCATATATTTT
TRBJ2-4,-,-,13,TRBV18,CASSPLGKNIQYF,TGTGCCAGCTCACCGTTGGGGAAAAACATTCAGTACTTC
TRBJ2-7,TRBD1,-,14,TRBV29-1,CSVTNPGQGSEQYF,TGCAGCGTGACGAACCCGGGACAGGGATCCGAGCAGTACTTC
TRBJ2-1,TRBD2,-,15,TRBV5-8,CASSAGLALRDEQFF,TGTGCCAGCAGCGCGGGACTAGCACTCCGGGATGAGCAGTTCTTC
TRBJ2-2,TRBD2,-,14,TRBV28,CASSWTSGTGELFF,TGTGCCAGCAGTTGGACTAGCGGGACCGGGGAGCTGTTTTTT
TRBJ2-7,TRBD1,-,15,TRBV5-1,CASSLVGTVYYEQYF,TGCGCCAGCAGCTTGGTAGGGACAGTGTACTACGAGCAGTACTTC
TRBJ1-2,-,-,11,TRBV29-1,CSVRGRDGYTF,TGCAGCGTTCGCGGGAGGGATGGCTACACCTTC
TRBJ1-1,-,-,16,TRBV6-6,CASRQGGGRTNTEAFF,TGTGCCAGCAGACAAGGCGGGGGGCGCACGAACACTGAAGCTTTCTTT
TRBJ2-5,TRBD2,once,15,TRBV9,CASSTTSGRVETQYF,TGTGCCAGCAGCACGACTAGCGGGAGAGTGGAGACCCAGTACTTC
TRBJ2-3,-,-,12,TRBV27,CASSLPAGRKYF,TGTGCCAGCAGTCTGCCGGCGGGACGGAAGTATTTT
TRBJ1-2,-,once,12,TRBV7-9,CASSREGYGYTF,TGTGCCAGCAGCAGGGAGGGTTATGGCTACACCTTC
TRBJ2-1,TRBD2,-,15,TRBV5-1,CASSATSGVYNEQFF,TGCGCCAGCAGCGCAACTAGCGGGGTCTACAATGAGCAGTTCTTC
TRBJ1-3,-,-,15,TRBV6-5,CASSYDTGSGNTIYF,TGTGCCAGCAGTTACGACACAGGGTCAGGAAACACCATATATTTT
TRBJ2-3,-,-,15,TRBV7-8,CASSRDIASTDTQYF,TGTGCCAGCAGCCGGGACATAGCTAGCACAGATACGCAGTATTTT
TRBJ2-1,-,-,14,TRBV6-1,CASRSSGSYNEQFF,TGTGCCAGCCGATCAAGCGGCTCCTACAATGAGCAGTTCTTC
TRBJ1-1,-,-,15,TRBV4-1,CASSQDGGSNTEAFF,TGCGCCAGCAGCCAAGATGGCGGCAGCAACACTGAAGCTTTCTTT
TRBJ2-6,-,once,18,TRBV10-1,CASSKWTQPAPGANVLTF,TGCGCCAGCAGCAAATGGACGCAGCCAGCTCCCGGGGCCAACGTCCTGACTTTC
TRBJ2-1,TRBD2,-,16,TRBV5-4,CASSISLAGVYNEQFF,TGTGCCAGCAGCATCAGCCTAGCGGGAGTCTACAATGAGCAGTTCTTC
TRBJ2-5,-,-,14,TRBV11-2,CASSLGGNQETQYF,TGTGCCAGCAGCTTAGGGGGTAATCAAGAGACCCAGTACTTC
TRBJ2-7,TRBD2,-,16,TRBV6-8,CASSYQGLAGENEQYF,TGTGCCAGCAGTTATCAAGGACTAGCGGGAGAAAACGAGCAGTACTTC